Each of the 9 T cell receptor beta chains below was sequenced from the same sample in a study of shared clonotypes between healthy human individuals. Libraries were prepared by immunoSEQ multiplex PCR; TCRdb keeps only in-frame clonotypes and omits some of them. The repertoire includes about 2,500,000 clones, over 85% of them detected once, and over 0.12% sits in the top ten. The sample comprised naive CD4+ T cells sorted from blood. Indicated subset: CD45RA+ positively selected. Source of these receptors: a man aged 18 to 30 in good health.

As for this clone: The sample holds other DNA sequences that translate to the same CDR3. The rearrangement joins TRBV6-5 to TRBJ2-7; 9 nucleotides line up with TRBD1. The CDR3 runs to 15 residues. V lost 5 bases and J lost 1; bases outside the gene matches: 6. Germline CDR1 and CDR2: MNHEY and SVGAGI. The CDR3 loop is CASSLAGTGSYEQYF. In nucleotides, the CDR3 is TGTGCCAGCAGTCTGGCCGGGACAGGGTCCTACGAGCAGTACTTC.

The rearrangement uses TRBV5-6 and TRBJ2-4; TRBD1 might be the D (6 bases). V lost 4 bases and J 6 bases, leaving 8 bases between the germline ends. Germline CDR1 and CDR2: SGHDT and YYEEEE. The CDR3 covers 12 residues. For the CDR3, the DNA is TGTGCCAGCAGCCGACAGGCAAACATTCAGTACTTC. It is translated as CASSRQANIQYF.

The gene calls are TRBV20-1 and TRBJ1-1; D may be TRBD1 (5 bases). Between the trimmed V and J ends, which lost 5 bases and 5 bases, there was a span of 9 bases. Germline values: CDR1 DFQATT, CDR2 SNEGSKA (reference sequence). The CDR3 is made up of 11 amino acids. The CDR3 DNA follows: TGCAGTGCTCTGGGGCAGACTGAAGCTTTCTTT. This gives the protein CSALGQTEAFF.

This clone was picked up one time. In nucleotides, the CDR3 is TGTGCCAGCCATGGACAGGCACCCTTGAACACTGAAGCTTTCTTT. Protein: CASHGQAPLNTEAFF. The chain combines TRBV6-1 with TRBJ1-1; TRBD1 matches at 7 bases. The CDR3 totals 15 residues. V trimming: 8 bases; J trimming: 0 bases; junction bases outside the gene matches: 9. Looked up from germline, CDR1 is MNHNS and CDR2 is SASEGT.

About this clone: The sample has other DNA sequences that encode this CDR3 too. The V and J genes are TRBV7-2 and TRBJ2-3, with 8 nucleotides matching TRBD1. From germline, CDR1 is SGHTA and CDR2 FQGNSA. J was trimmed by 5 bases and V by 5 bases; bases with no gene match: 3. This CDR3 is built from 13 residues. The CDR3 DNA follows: TGTGCCAGCAGCCGAGACAGGGGAGATACGCAGTATTTT. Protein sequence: CASSRDRGDTQYF.

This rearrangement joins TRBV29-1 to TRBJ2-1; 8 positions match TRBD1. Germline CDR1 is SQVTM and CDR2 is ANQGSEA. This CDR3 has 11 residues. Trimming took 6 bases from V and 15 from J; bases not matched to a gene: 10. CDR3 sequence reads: CSVWTGPYLFF. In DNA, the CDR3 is TGCAGCGTGTGGACAGGGCCGTATCTGTTCTTC.

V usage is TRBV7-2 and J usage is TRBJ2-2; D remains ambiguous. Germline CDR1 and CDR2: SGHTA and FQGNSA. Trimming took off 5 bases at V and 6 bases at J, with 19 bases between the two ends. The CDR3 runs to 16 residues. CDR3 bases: TGTGCCAGCAGCGACCGCGGTAGCCGAACGGCCGGGGAGCTGTTTTTT. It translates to CASSDRGSRTAGELFF.

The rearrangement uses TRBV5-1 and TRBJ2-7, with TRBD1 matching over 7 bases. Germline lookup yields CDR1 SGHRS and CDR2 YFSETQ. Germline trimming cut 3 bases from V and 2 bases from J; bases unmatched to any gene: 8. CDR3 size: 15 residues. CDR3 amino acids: CASSSGQFRTYEQYF. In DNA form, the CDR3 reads TGCGCCAGCAGCTCGGGACAGTTTCGAACCTACGAGCAGTACTTC.

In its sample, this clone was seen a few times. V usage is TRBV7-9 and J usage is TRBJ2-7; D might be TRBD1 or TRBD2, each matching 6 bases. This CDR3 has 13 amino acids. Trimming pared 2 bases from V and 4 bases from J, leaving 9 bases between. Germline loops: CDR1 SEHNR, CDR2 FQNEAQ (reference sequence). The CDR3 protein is CASSLQGRYEQYF. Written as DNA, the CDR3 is TGTGCCAGCAGCTTACAGGGGAGGTACGAGCAGTACTTC.